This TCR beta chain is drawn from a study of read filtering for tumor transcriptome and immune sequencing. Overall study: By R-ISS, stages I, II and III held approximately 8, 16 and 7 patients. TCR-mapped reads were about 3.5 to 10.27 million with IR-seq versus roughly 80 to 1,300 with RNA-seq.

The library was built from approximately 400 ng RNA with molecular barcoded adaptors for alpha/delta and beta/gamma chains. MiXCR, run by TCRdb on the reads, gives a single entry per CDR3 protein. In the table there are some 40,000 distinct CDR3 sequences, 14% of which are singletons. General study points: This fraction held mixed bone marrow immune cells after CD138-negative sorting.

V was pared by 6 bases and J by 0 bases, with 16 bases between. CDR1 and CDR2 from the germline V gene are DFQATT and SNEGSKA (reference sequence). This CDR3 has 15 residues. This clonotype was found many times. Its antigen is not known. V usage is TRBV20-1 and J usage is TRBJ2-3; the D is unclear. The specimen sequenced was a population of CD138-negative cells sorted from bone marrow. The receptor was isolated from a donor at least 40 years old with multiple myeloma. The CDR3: CSAPTILTSTDTQYF. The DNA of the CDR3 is TGCAGTGCACCTACAATCCTCACTAGCACAGATACGCAGTATTTT.